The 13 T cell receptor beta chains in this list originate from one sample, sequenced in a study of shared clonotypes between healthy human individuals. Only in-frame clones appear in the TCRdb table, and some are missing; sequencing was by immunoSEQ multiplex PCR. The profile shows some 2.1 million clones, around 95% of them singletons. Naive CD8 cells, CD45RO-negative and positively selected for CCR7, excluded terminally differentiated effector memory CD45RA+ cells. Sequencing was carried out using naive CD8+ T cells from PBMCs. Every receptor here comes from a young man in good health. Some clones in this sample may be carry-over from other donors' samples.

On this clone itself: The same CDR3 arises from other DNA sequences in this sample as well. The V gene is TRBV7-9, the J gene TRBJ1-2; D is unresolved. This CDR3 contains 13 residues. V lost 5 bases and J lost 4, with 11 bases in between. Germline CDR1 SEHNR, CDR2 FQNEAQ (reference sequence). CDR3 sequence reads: CASSLELPYGYTF. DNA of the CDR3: TGTGCCAGCAGCCTGGAGCTCCCCTATGGCTACACCTTC.

This CDR3 is CASRWGGRPSGLYEQYF. The CDR3 nucleotides are TGTGCCAGTAGGTGGGGCGGGAGACCTAGTGGTCTCTACGAGCAGTACTTC. This rearrangement joins TRBV19 to TRBJ2-7; 7 bases are a match to TRBD2. Germline assignment: CDR1 LNHDA and CDR2 SQIVND (reference sequence). This CDR3 spans 17 amino acids. With 6 bases clipped from V and 3 bases from J, the junction kept 17 bases outside the gene matches.

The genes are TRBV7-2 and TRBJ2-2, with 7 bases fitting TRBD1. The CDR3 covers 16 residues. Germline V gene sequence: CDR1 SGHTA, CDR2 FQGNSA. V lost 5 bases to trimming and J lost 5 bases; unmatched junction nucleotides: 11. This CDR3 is CASSHHTDRATGELFF. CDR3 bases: TGTGCCAGCAGCCATCATACCGACAGGGCTACCGGGGAGCTGTTTTTT.

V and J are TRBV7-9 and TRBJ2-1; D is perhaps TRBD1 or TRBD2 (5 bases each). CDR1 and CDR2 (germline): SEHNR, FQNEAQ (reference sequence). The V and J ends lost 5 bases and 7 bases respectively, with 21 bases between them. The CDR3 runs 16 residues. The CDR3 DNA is TGTGCCAGCAGCAACCCCGGGGCCAGGGTGAAAAATGAGCAGTTCTTC. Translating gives CASSNPGARVKNEQFF. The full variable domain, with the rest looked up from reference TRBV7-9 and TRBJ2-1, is DTGVSQNPRHKITKRGQNVTFRCDPISEHNRLYWYRQTLGQGPEFLTYFQNEAQLEKSRLLSDRFSAERPKGSFSTLEIQRTEQGDSAMYLCASSNPGARVKNEQFFGPGTRLTVL.

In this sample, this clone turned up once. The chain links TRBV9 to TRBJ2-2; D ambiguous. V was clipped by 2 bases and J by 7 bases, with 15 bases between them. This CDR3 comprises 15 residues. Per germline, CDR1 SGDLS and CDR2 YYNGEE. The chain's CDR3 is CASSVNYRTSGELFF. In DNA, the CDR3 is TGTGCCAGCAGCGTTAACTACCGAACAAGCGGGGAGCTGTTTTTT.

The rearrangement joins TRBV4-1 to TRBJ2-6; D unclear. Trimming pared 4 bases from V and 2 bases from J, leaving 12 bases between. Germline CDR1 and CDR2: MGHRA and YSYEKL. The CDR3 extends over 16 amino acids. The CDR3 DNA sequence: TGCGCCAGCAGCCTGAATGGACGGACTGGGGCCAACGTCCTGACTTTC. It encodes CASSLNGRTGANVLTF.

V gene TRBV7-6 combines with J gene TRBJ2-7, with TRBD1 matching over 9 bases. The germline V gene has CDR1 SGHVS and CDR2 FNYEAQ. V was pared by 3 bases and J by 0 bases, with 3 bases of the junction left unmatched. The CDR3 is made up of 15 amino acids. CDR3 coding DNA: TGTGCCAGCAGCTTCCGGGACAGGGTCTCCTACGAGCAGTACTTC. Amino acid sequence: CASSFRDRVSYEQYF.

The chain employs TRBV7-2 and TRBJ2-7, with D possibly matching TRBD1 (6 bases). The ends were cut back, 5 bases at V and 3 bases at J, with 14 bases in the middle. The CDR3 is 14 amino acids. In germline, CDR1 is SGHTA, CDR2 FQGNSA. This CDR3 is CASSATGLGYEQYF. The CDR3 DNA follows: TGTGCCAGCAGCGCCACAGGGCTTGGCTACGAGCAGTACTTC. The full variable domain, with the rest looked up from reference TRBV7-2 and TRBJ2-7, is GAGVSQSPSNKVTEKGKDVELRCDPISGHTALYWYRQSLGQGLEFLIYFQGNSAPDKSGLPSDRFSAERTGGSVSTLTIQRTQQEDSAVYLCASSATGLGYEQYFGPGTRLTVT.

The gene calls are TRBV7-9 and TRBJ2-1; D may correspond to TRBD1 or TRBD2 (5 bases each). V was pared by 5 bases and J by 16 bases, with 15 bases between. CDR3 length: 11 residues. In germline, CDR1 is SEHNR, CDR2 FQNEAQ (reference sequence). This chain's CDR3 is CASSPITRGFF. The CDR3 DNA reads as TGTGCCAGCAGCCCTATCACGAGGGGATTCTTC.

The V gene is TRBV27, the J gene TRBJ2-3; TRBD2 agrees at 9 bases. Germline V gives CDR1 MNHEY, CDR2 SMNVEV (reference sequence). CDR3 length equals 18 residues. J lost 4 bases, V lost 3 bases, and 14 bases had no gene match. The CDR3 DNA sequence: TGTGCCAGCAGTTTCTACAATGTAGCGGGAGCCGGCCCAGATACGCAGTATTTT. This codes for CASSFYNVAGAGPDTQYF.

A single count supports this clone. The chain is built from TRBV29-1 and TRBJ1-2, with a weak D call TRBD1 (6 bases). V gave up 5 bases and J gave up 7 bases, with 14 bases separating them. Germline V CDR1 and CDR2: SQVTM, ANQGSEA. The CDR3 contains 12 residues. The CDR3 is CSVPEGDGGYTF. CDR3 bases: TGCAGCGTTCCTGAGGGGGATGGTGGCTACACCTTC.

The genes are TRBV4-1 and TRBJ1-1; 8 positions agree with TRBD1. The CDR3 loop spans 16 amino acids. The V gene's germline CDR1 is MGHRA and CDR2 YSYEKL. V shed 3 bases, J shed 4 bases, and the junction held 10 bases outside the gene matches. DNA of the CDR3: TGCGCCAGCAGCCATTTCCAGGGGGCGCCGGGCACTGAAGCTTTCTTT. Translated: CASSHFQGAPGTEAFF.

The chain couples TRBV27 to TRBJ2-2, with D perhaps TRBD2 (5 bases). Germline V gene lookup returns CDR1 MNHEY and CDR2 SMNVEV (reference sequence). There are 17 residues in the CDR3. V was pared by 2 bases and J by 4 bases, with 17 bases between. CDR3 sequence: CASSLTVWTVSTGELFF. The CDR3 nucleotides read TGTGCCAGCAGTTTAACTGTTTGGACTGTTTCCACCGGGGAGCTGTTTTTT.